These T cell receptor beta chains were read from a single sample in a study of blood T cell repertoires in COVID-19. Generated by immunoSEQ multiplex PCR, the TCRdb table keeps only in-frame clones and is missing some. The table shows approximately 150,000 clones, with around 86% occurring only once. The sample consisted of peripheral blood. The source of these receptors is a man aged 50 or older who had recovered from COVID-19. CDR3s include the opening cysteine and the closing phenylalanine or tryptophan. D genes are given only for firm matches. A clone size is listed for some rows: how often the clone was seen (once, few, many), or a class if it is expanded.

D gene,clone size,V gene,J gene,CDR3 protein,CDR3 DNA
NA,NA,TRBV18,TRBJ1-6,CASSPPVANSPLHF,TGTGCCAGCTCACCACCTGTCGCGAATTCACCCCTCCACTTT
NA,NA,TRBV18,TRBJ2-3,CASSPSLAGGTDTQYF,TGTGCCAGCTCACCCAGTTTGGCAGGGGGCACAGATACGCAGTATTTT
NA,NA,TRBV7-5,TRBJ1-5,CARSLVAGVKFHQPQHF,TGTGCCAGAAGCTTAGTGGCAGGGGTTAAGTTCCACCAGCCCCAGCATTTT
TRBD2,NA,TRBV11-2,TRBJ2-5,CASSLAPGLAGDQETQYF,TGTGCCAGCAGCCTAGCACCCGGGCTAGCGGGGGACCAAGAGACCCAGTACTTC
NA,NA,TRBV11-3,TRBJ2-3,CASSLGRGTDTQYF,TGTGCCAGCAGCTTAGGCAGGGGAACAGATACGCAGTATTTT
TRBD1,NA,TRBV5-4,TRBJ2-1,CASSLGPRDRGGNEQFF,TGTGCCAGCAGCTTGGGGCCCCGGGACAGGGGCGGGAATGAGCAGTTCTTC
NA,NA,TRBV19,TRBJ1-5,CASSMAGLQPQHF,TGTGCCAGTAGTATGGCAGGGCTTCAGCCCCAGCATTTT
NA,NA,TRBV3-1/TRBV3-2,TRBJ1-4,CASSQVSRGWVNEKLFF,TGTGCCAGCAGCCAAGTAAGTCGGGGTTGGGTAAATGAAAAACTGTTTTTT
NA,NA,TRBV11-3,TRBJ2-2,CASSLVATGELFF,TGTGCCAGCAGCTTAGTTGCGACAGGGGAGCTGTTTTTT
TRBD1,NA,TRBV6-5,TRBJ1-1,CASSYRHRGNTEAFF,TGTGCCAGCAGTTACCGGCACAGGGGAAACACTGAAGCTTTCTTT
NA,NA,TRBV9,TRBJ1-1,CASSVAGLSEAFF,TGTGCCAGCAGCGTAGCTGGGCTTTCTGAAGCTTTCTTT
NA,NA,TRBV5-6,TRBJ1-6,CASSSYRVAINSPLHF,TGTGCCAGCAGCTCATACCGGGTCGCGATTAATTCACCCCTCCACTTT
TRBD2,NA,TRBV30,TRBJ2-3,CAWGLAGGETDTQYF,TGTGCCTGGGGACTAGCGGGGGGGGAGACAGATACGCAGTATTTT
NA,NA,TRBV2,TRBJ1-4,CASSDGGANEKLFF,TGTGCCAGCAGTGACGGGGGTGCTAATGAAAAACTGTTTTTT
NA,NA,TRBV5-1,TRBJ2-3,CASSFETRDTQYF,TGCGCCAGCAGCTTCGAGACTAGGGATACGCAGTATTTT
TRBD1,NA,TRBV27,TRBJ1-3,CASKTGTALGNTIYF,TGTGCCAGCAAGACAGGGACCGCCCTTGGAAACACCATATATTTT
TRBD1,NA,TRBV23-1,TRBJ2-7,CASSQSIGTGKYEQYF,TGCGCCAGCAGTCAATCCATCGGGACAGGGAAATACGAGCAGTACTTC
TRBD1,NA,TRBV11-2,TRBJ2-7,CASSRTHDRVQQYF,TGTGCCAGCAGCCGGACCCATGACAGGGTACAGCAGTACTTC
NA,NA,TRBV6-5,TRBJ1-2,CAAGRGADGYTF,TGTGCCGCAGGAAGGGGCGCGGATGGCTACACCTTC
NA,NA,TRBV19,TRBJ1-5,CASSIAHGQTSNQPQHF,TGTGCCAGTAGTATAGCCCACGGACAGACTAGCAATCAGCCCCAGCATTTT
NA,NA,TRBV27,TRBJ1-1,CASSLGGAGIDAFF,TGTGCCAGCAGTTTAGGGGGGGCGGGTATCGATGCTTTCTTT
NA,NA,TRBV4-1,TRBJ2-5,CASSQRATGETQYF,TGCGCCAGCAGCCAAAGAGCTACTGGAGAGACCCAGTACTTC
NA,NA,TRBV4-3,TRBJ2-1,CASSQDKSTGQFF,TGCGCCAGCAGCCAAGATAAGTCGACAGGGCAGTTCTTC
NA,NA,TRBV9,TRBJ2-7,CGRDSSYEQYF,TGCGGCAGGGATTCCTCCTACGAGCAGTACTTC
NA,NA,TRBV7-6,TRBJ2-7,CASSLVADSYEQYF,TGTGCCAGCAGCTTAGTCGCGGACAGCTACGAGCAGTACTTC
TRBD1,NA,TRBV30,TRBJ2-5,CAWSVGDRAYQETQYF,TGTGCCTGGAGTGTAGGGGACAGGGCGTACCAAGAGACCCAGTACTTC
NA,NA,TRBV3-1/TRBV3-2,TRBJ1-2,CASSPRQPYGYTF,TGTGCCAGCAGCCCCCGACAGCCCTATGGCTACACCTTC
NA,few,TRBV5-1,TRBJ1-1,CASRLRSDTEAFF,TGCGCCAGCAGGTTGCGTAGTGACACTGAAGCTTTCTTT
NA,NA,TRBV19,TRBJ1-1,CASSVSYMNTEAFF,TGTGCCAGTAGTGTCTCATACATGAACACTGAAGCTTTCTTT
NA,NA,TRBV4-1,TRBJ1-1,CASSQDYFQEGLNEAFF,TGCGCCAGCAGCCAAGACTATTTCCAGGAGGGTCTAAATGAAGCTTTCTTT
TRBD1,NA,TRBV3-1/TRBV3-2,TRBJ2-7,CASSPDRGAWEQYF,TGTGCCAGCAGCCCGGACAGGGGGGCATGGGAGCAGTACTTC
TRBD1,NA,TRBV15,TRBJ1-5,CATSMSRDRARQPQHF,TGTGCCACCAGCATGTCACGGGACAGGGCAAGACAGCCCCAGCATTTT
TRBD1,once,TRBV14,TRBJ2-7,CASSLMAGTAYEQYF,TGTGCCAGCAGCCTAATGGCCGGGACAGCCTACGAGCAGTACTTC
TRBD2,NA,TRBV7-3,TRBJ2-3,CASSTRTSGGKDTQYF,TGTGCCAGCAGCACTCGGACTAGCGGGGGGAAAGATACGCAGTATTTT
NA,NA,TRBV3-1/TRBV3-2,TRBJ1-5,CASSQGGQGNQPQHF,TGTGCCAGCTCGCAAGGGGGTCAGGGGAATCAGCCCCAGCATTTT
TRBD1,NA,TRBV7-6,TRBJ1-1,CASSIGQGAQNTEAFF,TGTGCCAGCAGCATCGGACAGGGGGCTCAAAACACTGAAGCTTTCTTT
TRBD1,NA,TRBV7-9,TRBJ1-6,CASSDHRGYNSPLHF,TGTGCCAGCAGCGACCACAGGGGTTATAATTCACCCCTCCACTTT
TRBD1,NA,TRBV4-3,TRBJ2-7,CASSQDLQGEQYF,TGCGCCAGCAGCCAAGATCTACAGGGGGAGCAGTACTTC
TRBD1,NA,TRBV7-2,TRBJ2-2,CASSLAGQGRTGELFF,TGTGCCAGCAGCTTAGCAGGACAGGGAAGGACCGGGGAGCTGTTTTTT
TRBD1,NA,TRBV18,TRBJ2-3,CASSLTGGSTDTQYF,TGTGCCAGCTCACTAACAGGGGGCTCAACAGATACGCAGTATTTT
NA,NA,TRBV29-1,TRBJ1-1,CSVESGRDTEAFF,TGCAGCGTTGAAAGCGGCCGGGACACTGAAGCTTTCTTT
NA,NA,TRBV18,TRBJ1-4,CASSPRTATNEKLFF,TGTGCCAGCTCACCCCGGACAGCAACTAATGAAAAACTGTTTTTT
TRBD1,NA,TRBV5-6,TRBJ1-1,CASRVRQGTPYTEAFF,TGTGCCAGCAGAGTAAGACAGGGAACCCCGTACACTGAAGCTTTCTTT
TRBD2,NA,TRBV5-1,TRBJ2-1,CASSLQGGVKNEQFF,TGCGCCAGCAGCCTCCAGGGAGGGGTTAAAAATGAGCAGTTCTTC
TRBD1,NA,TRBV5-1,TRBJ2-1,CASSSSGTGGDEQFF,TGCGCCAGCAGCTCGTCCGGGACAGGGGGCGATGAGCAGTTCTTC
NA,NA,TRBV29-1,TRBJ2-1,CSVESRSSYNEQFF,TGCAGCGTTGAATCCCGCAGCTCCTACAATGAGCAGTTCTTC
NA,NA,TRBV19,TRBJ1-6,CASSIAYGTLDNSPLHF,TGTGCCAGTAGTATAGCCTACGGGACACTCGATAATTCACCCCTCCACTTT
NA,NA,TRBV11-2,TRBJ2-7,CASSAREQGSYEQYF,TGTGCCAGCAGCGCGAGGGAACAGGGTTCGTACGAGCAGTACTTC
NA,NA,TRBV5-1,TRBJ1-4,CASSLEAATNEKLFF,TGCGCCAGCAGCTTGGAAGCCGCAACTAATGAAAAACTGTTTTTT
NA,NA,TRBV7-2,TRBJ2-1,CASSLIGQGNEQFF,TGTGCCAGCAGCTTAATCGGCCAGGGCAATGAGCAGTTCTTC
TRBD1,NA,TRBV6-5,TRBJ2-2,CASSWGTGDTGELFF,TGTGCCAGCAGTTGGGGGACAGGGGACACCGGGGAGCTGTTTTTT
TRBD1,NA,TRBV19,TRBJ1-2,CASSLPPGTGGWYGYTF,TGTGCCAGTAGCCTGCCTCCCGGGACAGGGGGTTGGTATGGCTACACCTTC
TRBD1,once,TRBV10-2,TRBJ1-2,CASRQGEINYGYTF,TGCGCCAGCAGACAGGGGGAAATAAACTATGGCTACACCTTC
NA,NA,TRBV6-5,TRBJ1-4,CASSLLRDSNEKLFF,TGTGCCAGCAGTCTTCTCCGGGACTCGAATGAAAAACTGTTTTTT
TRBD2,once,TRBV7-6,TRBJ2-2,CASSLAAGGYTGELFF,TGTGCCAGCAGCTTAGCAGCGGGGGGATACACCGGGGAGCTGTTTTTT
TRBD2,NA,TRBV6-1,TRBJ2-2,CASSGTSGAGTGELFF,TGTGCCAGCAGTGGGACTAGCGGGGCCGGCACCGGGGAGCTGTTTTTT
NA,NA,TRBV6-6,TRBJ1-4,CASSYVRGEKLFF,TGTGCCAGCAGTTACGTTAGAGGAGAAAAACTGTTTTTT
NA,few,TRBV6-2/TRBV6-3,TRBJ1-5,CASSSWGGDFYSNQPQHF,TGTGCCAGCAGTTCATGGGGCGGAGATTTCTATAGCAATCAGCCCCAGCATTTT
TRBD2,NA,TRBV19,TRBJ2-1,CASSSSGGAYNEQFF,TGTGCCAGTAGTTCTAGCGGGGGGGCTTACAATGAGCAGTTCTTC